Shown below are 23 T cell receptor beta chains from a single sample sequenced in a study (dated by TCRdb to the mid-2010s). The protocol used for the library was 5' RACE. Data came from an Illumina MiSeq. The raw public data were reprocessed by TCRdb itself: fastp quality trimming at Q25, MiXCR clonotype calling, in-frame beta chains only. Duplicate CDR3 protein sequences are folded into a single record with the most common DNA and genes. In this sample the table shows over 40,000 distinct CDR3 sequences, around 20% of which occur a single time. The ten largest make up under 5% of the sample. Cells that were CD4+CD25+CD127-/low were isolated as Tregs. Sequenced: Tregs sorted from blood. The source of these receptors is a female donor with breast cancer.

This clonotype was recorded at least ten times. The chain employs TRBV27 and TRBJ2-1, with unresolved D. V was cut by 2 bases and J by 0 bases, with 2 bases left in between. This CDR3 is built from 13 residues. The germline CDR1 and CDR2 sequences are MNHEY and SMNVEV (reference sequence). CDR3 coding DNA: TGTGCCAGCAGTTTAAACTCCTACAATGAGCAGTTCTTC. It yields the protein CASSLNSYNEQFF.

Notes on this clonotype: A read error is possible here, since a much larger clone lies one base away. The chain joins TRBV4-1 to TRBJ2-1; 11 positions match TRBD2. Trimming at V came to 4 bases and at J to 1 base, leaving 15 bases not matched to a gene. Germline V lookup: CDR1 MGHRA, CDR2 YSYEKL. The CDR3 sequence is 20 residues long. CDR3 region: CASSPRRRLAGGTSYNEQFF. Here the CDR3 DNA reads TGCGCCAGCAGCCCTCGTCGTAGGCTAGCGGGAGGAACTTCCTACAATGAGCAGTTCTTC.

The V gene is TRBV6-6, the J gene TRBJ2-5; D unclear. Looked up from germline, CDR1 is MNHNY and CDR2 is SVGAGI (reference sequence). The CDR3 consists of 14 residues. Trimming removed 7 bases at V and 5 bases at J, with 17 bases between. The CDR3 region is CASTIPGFSETQYF. The CDR3 DNA is TGTGCCAGCACGATCCCGGGCTTTTCTGAGACCCAGTACTTC.

This clonotype was counted a few times. The chain uses TRBV4-2 and TRBJ2-1; D may be TRBD1 (5 bases). Germline assignment: CDR1 LGHNA and CDR2 YNFKEQ. The CDR3 consists of 12 residues. The ends were cut back, 4 bases at V and 10 bases at J, with 11 bases in the middle. The CDR3 DNA reads as TGTGCCAGCAGCCCATCGCAGGGAGAGCAGTTCTTC. Its translation is CASSPSQGEQFF.

The sample holds many counts of this clonotype. The chain recombines TRBV28 with TRBJ1-2, with D hard to call. Germline V gene data show CDR1 as MDHEN and CDR2 as SYDVKM. The CDR3 spans 13 residues. V lost 8 bases and J lost 1, with 11 bases in between. This CDR3 is CASLTQNNYGYTF. CDR3 DNA sequence: TGTGCCAGCTTGACACAGAATAACTATGGCTACACCTTC.

This clonotype was seen a few times. The V call is TRBV7-9, the J call TRBJ1-2; D is unclear. Deletions cut 3 bases from V and 7 bases from J, with 12 bases between. CDR1 and CDR2 from the germline V gene are SEHNR and FQNEAQ (reference sequence). This CDR3 has 13 amino acids. In nucleotides, the CDR3 is TGTGCCAGCAGCTTGGACCCGAGCGGTGGCTACACCTTC. Its protein product is CASSLDPSGGYTF.

The chain joins TRBV7-3 to TRBJ2-5; a possible D gene is TRBD2 (5 bases). The CDR3 length is 14 residues. CDR1 SGHTA and CDR2 FQGTGA come from the germline V gene. V lost 7 bases and J 3 bases, leaving 15 bases between the germline ends. The CDR3, as DNA: TGTGCCAGCACCGCCTCAAGACTAAAAGAGACCCAGTACTTC. Its translation: CASTASRLKETQYF.

This clonotype was seen a few times. The chain links TRBV30 to TRBJ1-1; 7 bases align to TRBD1. CDR1 and CDR2 from the germline V gene are GTSNPN and SVGIG (reference sequence). V lost 1 base to trimming and J lost 2 bases; unmatched junction nucleotides: 1. The CDR3 spans 13 residues. CDR3 DNA sequence: TGTGCCTGGAGTGGACAGGGAAACACTGAAGCTTTCTTT. Translated, it gives CAWSGQGNTEAFF.

V gene TRBV13 combines with J gene TRBJ1-5; D is unclear. The CDR3 has 13 amino acids. The germline CDR1 and CDR2 sequences are PRHDT and FYEKMQ (reference sequence). The ends were cut back, 0 bases at V and 9 bases at J, with 9 bases in the middle. In DNA, the CDR3 is TGTGCCAGCAGCTTAGGGTCGGAAGGGCCCCAGCATTTT. Translating it yields CASSLGSEGPQHF.

At least ten counts were recorded for this clonotype. In nucleotides, the CDR3 is TGCAGTGCTAGACCTCAGACTATGTACCAAGAGACCCAGTACTTC. The encoded protein is CSARPQTMYQETQYF. The V gene is TRBV20-1, the J gene TRBJ2-5; possibly TRBD2 for D (5 bases). Trimming cost V 2 bases and J 0 bases, with 13 bases left between them. Per the germline V gene, CDR1 is DFQATT and CDR2 is SNEGSKA (reference sequence). CDR3 length equals 15 residues.

V usage is TRBV20-1 and J usage is TRBJ2-7; TRBD2 matches 9 bases. V was clipped by 6 bases and J by 6 bases; unmatched bases: 15. The CDR3 is made up of 15 amino acids. Germline CDR1 and CDR2: DFQATT and SNEGSKA (reference sequence). The CDR3 DNA sequence: TGCAGTGCCCCGAAACCCCAGCGGGAGGCTGTCGAGCAGTACTTC. Its protein is CSAPKPQREAVEQYF.

J is TRBJ2-7 and V is TRBV7-3; maybe TRBD2 (5 bases). Germline lookup yields CDR1 SGHTA and CDR2 FQGTGA. The CDR3 loop spans 15 amino acids. V gave up 1 base and J gave up 3 bases, with 13 bases separating them. CDR3 sequence reads: CASSLSGGPDYEQYF. CDR3 sequence (DNA): TGTGCCAGCAGCTTAAGCGGCGGGCCGGACTACGAGCAGTACTTC.

Note on this clonotype: An end of the junction does not agree with germline; a read error may underlie this. V gene TRBV7-2 combines with J gene TRBJ2-6, with D perhaps TRBD2 (5 bases). The CDR3 is 15 amino acids. Germline loops: CDR1 SGHTA, CDR2 FQGNSA. CDR3 residues: CSSSLGPGGANVLTF. CDR3 bases: TGTTCCAGCAGCTTAGGTCCGGGGGGGGCCAACGTCCTGACTTTC.

This clonotype was picked up a small number of times. CDR3 sequence: CSALLSTGQETQYF. CDR3 DNA sequence: TGCAGTGCCCTCCTTAGTACAGGACAAGAGACCCAGTACTTC. This sequence joins TRBV20-1 and TRBJ2-5, with D tentatively TRBD1 (5 bases). V lost 6 bases and J 2 bases, leaving 16 bases between the germline ends. The CDR3 covers 14 residues. In germline, CDR1 is DFQATT, CDR2 SNEGSKA (reference sequence).

This clonotype came up a few times. V gene TRBV5-8 combines with J gene TRBJ1-5; D unclear. The CDR3 consists of 13 residues. Germline assignment: CDR1 SGHTS and CDR2 YDEGEE. The ends were cut back, 2 bases at V and 3 bases at J, with 6 bases in the middle. CDR3 sequence: CASSFGPNQPQHF. The CDR3 DNA reads TGTGCCAGCAGCTTTGGGCCCAATCAGCCCCAGCATTTT.

Remarks on this clonotype: A much larger clone differs by one base, so this may be a read error. The V call is TRBV4-2, the J call TRBJ1-4, with TRBD1 matching over 8 bases. Germline loops: CDR1 LGHNA, CDR2 YNFKEQ. V lost 1 base, J lost 12 bases, and 13 bases stayed unmatched. This CDR3 is built from 16 residues. The CDR3 nucleotides read TGTGCCAGCAGCCAAGGATACGACAGGGGTTTAGGAGAACTGTTTTTT. Protein sequence: CASSQGYDRGLGELFF.

This rearrangement joins TRBV10-3 to TRBJ2-1; 12 bases line up with TRBD2. The germline V gene encodes CDR1 ENHRY and CDR2 SYGVKD. V lost 11 bases to trimming and J lost 8 bases; unmatched junction nucleotides: 7. This CDR3 is 13 amino acids long. CDR3: CAATSGSTHEQFF. In DNA, the CDR3 is TGTGCCGCGACTAGCGGGAGTACGCATGAGCAGTTCTTC.

This clonotype came up a few times. The chain combines TRBV5-1 with TRBJ1-1; D might be TRBD1 (5 bases). The V gene's germline CDR1 is SGHRS and CDR2 YFSETQ. This CDR3 spans 13 amino acids. Trimming pared 1 base from V and 1 base from J, leaving 5 bases between. CDR3 nucleotides: TGCGCCAGCAGCTTGAGGGGGAACACTGAAGCTTTCTTT. It translates to CASSLRGNTEAFF. Complete variable domain (other parts from reference TRBV5-1 and TRBJ1-1): KAGVTQTPRYLIKTRGQQVTLSCSPISGHRSVSWYQQTPGQGLQFLFEYFSETQRNKGNFPGRFSGRQFSNSRSEMNVSTLELGDSALYLCASSLRGNTEAFFGQGTRLTVV.

As for this clonotype: A read error is possible here, since a much larger clone lies one base away. The chain joins TRBV5-1 to TRBJ1-3; 7 bases match TRBD1. This CDR3 is built from 15 residues. Per the germline V gene, CDR1 is SGHRS and CDR2 is YFSETQ. The CDR3 is CASSPDGQDGNTLYF. In DNA, the CDR3 is TGCGCCAGCAGCCCAGATGGACAGGACGGAAACACCTTATATTTT.

The chain carries TRBV4-2 and TRBJ1-2; 7 bases map to TRBD1. CDR3 length equals 12 residues. V lost 3 bases and J lost 12; bases outside the gene matches: 7. Germline-derived CDR1 and CDR2 are LGHNA and YNFKEQ. The CDR3 protein is CASSHWDRGHTF. CDR3 in DNA: TGTGCCAGCAGCCACTGGGACAGAGGCCACACCTTC.

There are a few counts of this clonotype. The rearrangement uses TRBV6-1 and TRBJ2-1; D assignment may be TRBD1 or TRBD2 (5 bases each). Per the germline V gene, CDR1 is MNHNS and CDR2 is SASEGT. This CDR3 has 16 residues. Trimming shortened V by 1 base and J by 7 bases, and 17 bases separated the two germline ends. The CDR3 loop is CASSEVGGEGRNEQFF. In DNA form, the CDR3 reads TGTGCCAGCAGTGAAGTTGGGGGAGAGGGAAGGAATGAGCAGTTCTTC.

This clonotype was found many times. The V gene is TRBV7-8, the J gene TRBJ1-2; no definite D call. Trimming took 1 base from V and 1 from J, leaving 7 bases between them. The CDR3 consists of 14 residues. CDR1 and CDR2 (germline): SGHVS, FQNEAQ. Written as DNA, the CDR3 is TGTGCCAGCAGCTTAGATCTAAATAACTATGGCTACACCTTC. Translation: CASSLDLNNYGYTF.

This clonotype was counted ten times or more. The rearrangement uses TRBV7-8 and TRBJ2-1, with TRBD2 as a possible D gene (5 bases). The CDR3 loop spans 16 amino acids. Trimming shortened V by 1 base and J by 2 bases, and 12 bases separated the two germline ends. Germline loops: CDR1 SGHVS, CDR2 FQNEAQ. CDR3 nucleotide sequence: TGTGCCAGCAGCTTAGGGCGGGTTCGAACCTACAATGAGCAGTTCTTC. It codes for CASSLGRVRTYNEQFF.